The present T cell receptor (beta chain) was sequenced within a study of blood T cell repertoires in COVID-19. Background on the study: From T cells, B-cell-depleted T cells, or PBMCs came the material, which was cDNA or gDNA.

In the authors' methods: Amplifying reference gene primers gave estimates of nucleated cell counts. The table came from immunoSEQ multiplex PCR; TCRdb's copy has only in-frame clones and leaves some out. V and J calls and clone size are given by that table; D and trimming were obtained from the DNA. The sample carries about 240,000 clones, about 68% recorded once. Germline V gene sequence: CDR1 MNHEY, CDR2 SVGEGT. Unmatched junction bases numbered 5, after V lost 6 bases and J lost 3 bases. This CDR3 has 15 amino acids. Sequencing input: peripheral blood. The sequence came from a woman at least 80 years old with acute or convalescent COVID-19. The V gene is TRBV6-2 or TRBV6-3, the J gene TRBJ1-5; 10 bases align to TRBD1. In DNA, the CDR3 is TGTGCCAGCAGCACGGGACAGGGGAACAATCAGCCCCAGCATTTT. The encoded protein is CASSTGQGNNQPQHF.